The clone carrying this TCR beta chain occurred a few times. The repertoire was sequenced with immunoSEQ multiplex PCR; TCRdb's copy has only in-frame clones and lacks some. The sample contains some 190,000 clones, approximately 86% of which appear only once. The data were taken from a study of blood T cell repertoires in COVID-19. This clonotype was obtained from a woman in her thirties or forties in a cohort exposed to, infected with or recovered from COVID-19 (not recorded which). Input material: PBMCs or T cells enriched from blood (not recorded which).

The CDR3 is CASSPGLPFGDIQYF. As DNA, the CDR3 is TGTGCCAGCAGCCCGGGACTTCCGTTTGGGGACATTCAGTACTTC. The gene calls are TRBV11-2 and TRBJ2-4, with D perhaps TRBD2 (6 bases). This CDR3 contains 15 residues. Germline-derived CDR1 and CDR2 are SGHAT and FQNNGV. Between the trimmed V and J ends, which lost 5 bases and 8 bases, there was a span of 19 bases.